This TCR beta chain emerged from a study of blood T cell repertoires in COVID-19. Study background: Both acute and convalescent COVID-19 samples were obtained from the United States, Italy and Spain. In each case, the material was cDNA or gDNA derived from T cells, B-cell-depleted T cells, or PBMCs.

CDR3 size: 15 residues. From germline, CDR1 is SGHAT and CDR2 FQNNGV. The germline V and J ends were trimmed by 8 bases and 4 bases, with 15 bases remaining between them. In the authors' methods: Researchers report that nucleated cell counts were estimated from reference gene primer amplification. Repertoires were generated with immunoSEQ multiplex PCR, while TCRdb's copy carries only in-frame clones and drops some. V and J calls and clone size are given by that table; D and trimming were obtained from the DNA. The profile covers under 300,000 clones, with around 83% appearing a single time and 3.6% taken by the ten largest.

Sequencing was performed on peripheral blood. The receptor was derived from a man in his late teens or twenties with active or convalescent COVID-19. This chain connects TRBV11-2 to TRBJ1-6, with D tentatively TRBD1 (6 bases). CDR3 region: CASQLTGEYNSPLHF. The CDR3 region has the DNA TGTGCCAGCCAACTGACAGGAGAATATAATTCACCCCTCCACTTT.